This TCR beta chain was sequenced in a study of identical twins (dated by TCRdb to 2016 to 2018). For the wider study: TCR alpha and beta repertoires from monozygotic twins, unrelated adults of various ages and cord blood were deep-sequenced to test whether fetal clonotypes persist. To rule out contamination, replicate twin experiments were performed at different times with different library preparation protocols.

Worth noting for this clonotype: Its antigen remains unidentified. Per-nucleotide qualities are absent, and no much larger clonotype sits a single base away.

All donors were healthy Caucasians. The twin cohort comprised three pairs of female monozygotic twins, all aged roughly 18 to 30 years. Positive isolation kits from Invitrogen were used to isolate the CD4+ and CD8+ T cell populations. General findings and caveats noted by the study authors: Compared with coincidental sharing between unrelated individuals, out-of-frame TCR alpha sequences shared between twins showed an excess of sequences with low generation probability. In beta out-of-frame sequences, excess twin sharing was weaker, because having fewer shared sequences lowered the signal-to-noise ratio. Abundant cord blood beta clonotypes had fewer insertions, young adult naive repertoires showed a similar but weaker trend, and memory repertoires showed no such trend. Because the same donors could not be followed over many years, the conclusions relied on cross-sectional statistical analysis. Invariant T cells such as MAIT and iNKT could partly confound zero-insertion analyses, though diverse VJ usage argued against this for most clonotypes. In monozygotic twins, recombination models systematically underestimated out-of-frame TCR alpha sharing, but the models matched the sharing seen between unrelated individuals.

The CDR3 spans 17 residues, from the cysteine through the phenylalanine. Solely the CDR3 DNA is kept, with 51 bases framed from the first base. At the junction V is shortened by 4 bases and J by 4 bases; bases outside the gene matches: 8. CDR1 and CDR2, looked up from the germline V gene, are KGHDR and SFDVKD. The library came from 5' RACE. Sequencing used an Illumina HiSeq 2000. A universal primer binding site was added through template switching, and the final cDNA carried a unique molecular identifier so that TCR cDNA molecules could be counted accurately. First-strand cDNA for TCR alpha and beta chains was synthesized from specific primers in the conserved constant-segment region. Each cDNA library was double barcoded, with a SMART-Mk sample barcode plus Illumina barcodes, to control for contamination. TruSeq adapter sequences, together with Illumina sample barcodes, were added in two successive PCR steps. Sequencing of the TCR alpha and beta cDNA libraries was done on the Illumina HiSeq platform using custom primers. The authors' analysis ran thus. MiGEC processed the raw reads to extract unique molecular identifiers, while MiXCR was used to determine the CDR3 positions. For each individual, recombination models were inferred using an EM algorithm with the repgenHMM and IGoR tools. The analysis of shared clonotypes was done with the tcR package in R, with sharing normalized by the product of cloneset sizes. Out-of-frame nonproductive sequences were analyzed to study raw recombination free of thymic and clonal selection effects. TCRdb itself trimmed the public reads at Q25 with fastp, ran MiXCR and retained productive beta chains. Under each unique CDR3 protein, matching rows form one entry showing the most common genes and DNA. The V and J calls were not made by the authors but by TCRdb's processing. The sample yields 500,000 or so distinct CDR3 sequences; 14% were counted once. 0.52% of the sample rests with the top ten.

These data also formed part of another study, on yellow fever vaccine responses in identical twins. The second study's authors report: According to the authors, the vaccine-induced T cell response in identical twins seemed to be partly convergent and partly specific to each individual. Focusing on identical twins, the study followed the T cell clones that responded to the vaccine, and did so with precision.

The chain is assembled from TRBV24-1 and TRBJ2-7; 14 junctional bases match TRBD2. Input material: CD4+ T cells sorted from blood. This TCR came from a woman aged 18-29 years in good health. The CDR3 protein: CATSETGTSGRRYEQYF. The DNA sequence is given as TGTGCCACCAGTGAAACCGGGACTAGCGGGAGAAGGTACGAGCAGTACTTC.